These 14 T cell receptor beta chains were sequenced from one sample in a study of T cell repertoires in cytomegalovirus infection. These receptors lack a known antigen. In TCRdb, the reads were re-called with MiXCR into one record per CDR3 protein. The sample shows roughly 860,000 distinct CDR3 sequences, about 31% of them seen only once. Material: cultured CD8+ T cells from PBMCs, obtained from culture after CMV antigen stimulation. These receptors all come from a human donor in good health (CMV status not recorded). Some clones in this sample may be carry-over from other donors' samples.

A note on this clonotype: Mismatch with germline at one junction end may stem from a read error. The J gene is TRBJ2-2, the V gene TRBV6-5; unclear D gene. The CDR3 is 13 amino acids. Germline V lookup: CDR1 MNHEY, CDR2 SVGAGI. The CDR3 DNA follows: TGTACCAGCAGGCCCACTAAGTCCGGGGAGCTGTTTTTT. Its translation is CTSRPTKSGELFF.

This clonotype was seen only a few times. The V and J genes are TRBV11-2 and TRBJ2-2; unclear D gene. V lost 0 bases and J 5 bases, leaving 22 bases between the germline ends. The CDR3 covers 19 residues. From germline, CDR1 is SGHAT and CDR2 FQNNGV. The CDR3 bases are TGTGCCAGCAGCTTAGAAAGGGAAGGTTTAGGTCTCGGGACCGGGGAGCTGTTTTTT. Translation: CASSLEREGLGLGTGELFF.

V gene TRBV29-1 combines with J gene TRBJ2-6; tentatively, D is TRBD1 or TRBD2 (6 bases each). Trimming took off 4 bases at V and 0 bases at J, with 16 bases between the two ends. Germline loops: CDR1 SQVTM, CDR2 ANQGSEA. The CDR3 is 17 amino acids. The CDR3 DNA reads TGCAGCGTTGTAGGGGGGCCCTCCGCCTCTGGGGCCAACGTCCTGACTTTC. Protein product: CSVVGGPSASGANVLTF.

The chain uses TRBV29-1 and TRBJ2-5, with 13 positions matching TRBD2. The V and J ends lost 3 bases and 4 bases, in that order; junction bases with no gene match: 2. The germline V gene encodes CDR1 SQVTM and CDR2 ANQGSEA. The CDR3 is 14 amino acids. CDR3 residues: CSVEGLAGRETQYF. The CDR3 DNA follows: TGCAGCGTTGAGGGACTAGCGGGGCGAGAGACCCAGTACTTC.

The V gene is TRBV5-6, the J gene TRBJ1-1, with a weak D call TRBD1 (5 bases). V lost 0 bases and J lost 8, with 11 bases in between. The CDR3 loop spans 13 amino acids. The germline gives CDR1 SGHDT, CDR2 YYEEEE. The CDR3 is CASSLVGGMEAFF. The CDR3 bases are TGTGCCAGCAGCTTGGTTGGGGGTATGGAAGCTTTCTTT.

This clonotype was seen a few times. This chain connects TRBV20-1 to TRBJ2-3; 10 nucleotides align to TRBD2. The CDR3 loop spans 15 amino acids. Germline V CDR1 and CDR2: DFQATT, SNEGSKA (reference sequence). J lost 0 bases, V lost 6 bases, and 6 bases had no gene match. This CDR3 is CSATSGASSTDTQYF. CDR3 in DNA: TGCAGTGCAACTAGCGGGGCATCTAGCACAGATACGCAGTATTTT.

This clonotype showed up just a few times. This chain connects TRBV7-9 to TRBJ2-1, with TRBD2 identical over 16 bases. The junction had 9 bases not matched to a gene; V was cut back by 6 bases and J by 10 bases. The CDR3 is 16 residues long. Looked up from germline, CDR1 is SEHNR and CDR2 is FQNEAQ (reference sequence). The CDR3 bases are TGTGCCAGCAGGGGACTAGCGGGGGGGCCGTCGGGAGAGCAGTTCTTC. It specifies CASRGLAGGPSGEQFF. The variable domain in full, with the rest retrieved from reference TRBV7-9 and TRBJ2-1, is DTGVSQNPRHKITKRGQNVTFRCDPISEHNRLYWYRQTLGQGPEFLTYFQNEAQLEKSRLLSDRFSAERPKGSFSTLEIQRTEQGDSAMYLCASRGLAGGPSGEQFFGPGTRLTVL.

This clonotype came up a few times. The chain recombines TRBV7-9 with TRBJ2-5; D gene unclear. Germline V gives CDR1 SEHNR, CDR2 FQNEAQ (reference sequence). V was trimmed by 5 bases and J by 3 bases, leaving 13 bases between them. The CDR3 contains 14 residues. Here the CDR3 reads CASSQEGWEETQYF. The CDR3 nucleotides are TGTGCCAGCAGCCAAGAAGGGTGGGAAGAGACCCAGTACTTC.

As DNA, the CDR3 is TGTGCCGGCGGGACAGGGAGGGAAAAACTGTTTTTT. The encoded protein is CAGGTGREKLFF. The chain recombines TRBV6-6 with TRBJ1-4, with 9 positions matching TRBD1. This CDR3 is 12 amino acids long. V shed 11 bases, J shed 8 bases, and the junction held 6 bases outside the gene matches. Germline V gives CDR1 MNHNY, CDR2 SVGAGI (reference sequence).

The chain is built from TRBV6-1 and TRBJ2-7; D ambiguous. V gave up 10 bases and J gave up 5 bases, with 15 bases separating them. This CDR3 region has 12 residues. Per the germline V gene, CDR1 is MNHNS and CDR2 is SASEGT. CDR3 bases: TGTGCCAACCACAACCTCGACGACGAGCAGTACGTC. Residues: CANHNLDDEQYV.

Ten or more counts support this clonotype. The chain is built from TRBV12-3 or TRBV12-4 and TRBJ2-6; D perhaps matches TRBD1 (6 bases). CDR3 length: 17 residues. V was shortened by 6 bases and J by 0 bases, with 15 bases between the two germline ends. The CDR3 DNA reads TGTGCCAGCAGGCACAGGGACCCTCTCTCTGGGGCCAACGTCCTGACTTTC. It specifies CASRHRDPLSGANVLTF.

The V and J genes are TRBV19 and TRBJ1-1; D not resolved. This CDR3 has 12 amino acids. V lost 7 bases to trimming and J lost 3 bases, with 9 bases between them. Germline loops: CDR1 LNHDA, CDR2 SQIVND (reference sequence). CDR3 nucleotides: TGTGCCAGTACTGCCGTAGACACTGAAGCTTTCTTT. Translating it yields CASTAVDTEAFF.

There are a few counts of this clonotype. This sequence joins TRBV6-1 and TRBJ2-7; D call uncertain. This CDR3 is built from 13 residues. Germline assignment: CDR1 MNHNS and CDR2 SASEGT. V was cut by 0 bases and J by 5 bases, with 8 bases left in between. This CDR3 reads CASSEARGNEQYV. CDR3 DNA: TGTGCCAGCAGTGAAGCGCGAGGAAACGAGCAGTACGTC.

The sample holds a few counts of this clonotype. The chain has TRBV7-6 and TRBJ2-3, with D perhaps matching TRBD1 (6 bases). CDR1 SGHVS and CDR2 FNYEAQ come from the germline V gene. Trimming stripped 5 bases from V and 1 base from J, with 19 bases between. The CDR3 spans 17 residues. The CDR3 bases are TGTGCCAGCAGCCTTATCCAGGGGCTTCGCGGCACAGATACGCAGTATTTT. Its translation: CASSLIQGLRGTDTQYF.